This T cell receptor beta chain was captured by sequencing in a study of blood T cell repertoires in COVID-19. The protocol was immunoSEQ multiplex PCR, while the TCRdb copy is restricted to in-frame clones and leaves out a portion. This sample has approximately 140,000 clones, with approximately 84% found just once. The sequenced sample consisted of peripheral blood. The receptor was derived from a man between 60 and 70 years old with acute or convalescent COVID-19.

CDR3 nucleotides: TGTGCCAGCAGTGAAGCTTTAAGGGGTCGGAACGAGCAGTACTTC. Protein sequence: CASSEALRGRNEQYF. V and J are TRBV2 and TRBJ2-7, with a weak D call TRBD1 (5 bases). This CDR3 has 15 amino acids. V was trimmed by 0 bases and J by 5 bases, leaving 14 bases between them. Germline-derived CDR1 and CDR2 are SNHLY and FYNNEI.